One and the same sample provided the 28 T cell receptor beta chains below, sequenced in a study of CD8 T cells in Susac syndrome. Random hexamers served to reverse transcribe roughly 0.5 to 1 ug RNA. TCRdb reprocessed the immunoSEQ multiplex PCR reads via MiXCR and lists one record per CDR3 protein. The table shows 250,000 to 350,000 distinct CDR3 sequences, with approximately 81% occurring only once. The sequenced material came from CD8+ T cells from PBMCs. The receptor source for this set is a human donor with multiple sclerosis.

This chain connects TRBV5-1 to TRBJ2-5, with TRBD2 matching over 7 bases. Germline V gene data show CDR1 as SGHRS and CDR2 as YFSETQ. The CDR3 totals 13 residues. The J segment lost 9 bases and the V segment lost 3 bases, leaving 8 bases of the junction unmatched. CDR3: CASSSGLLRAQYF. CDR3 in DNA: TGCGCCAGCAGCTCGGGACTATTAAGGGCCCAGTACTTC.

This chain joins TRBV27 and TRBJ1-1; D gene uncertain. There are 13 residues in the CDR3. V was trimmed by 5 bases and J by 5 bases, leaving 12 bases between them. Germline V gene sequence: CDR1 MNHEY, CDR2 SMNVEV (reference sequence). This CDR3 reads CASSPHSWTEAFF. CDR3 DNA: TGTGCCAGCAGTCCCCACTCCTGGACTGAAGCTTTCTTT.

CDR3 protein: CASSLVGVNEKLFF. The CDR3 nucleotides read TGTGCCAGCAGTTTAGTTGGGGTCAATGAAAAACTGTTTTTT. The chain links TRBV12-3 or TRBV12-4 to TRBJ1-4; no reliable D call. Between the trimmed V and J ends, which lost 1 base and 5 bases, there was a span of 8 bases. This CDR3 comprises 14 residues.

This sequence joins TRBV28 and TRBJ2-1, with D possibly matching TRBD2 (5 bases). Trimming took 8 bases from V and 7 from J, leaving 21 bases between them. The CDR3 runs 15 residues. CDR1 is MDHEN, CDR2 SYDVKM, per germline. The DNA of the CDR3 is TGTGCCAGCGAGGCCCTCGAACCGGGATGGAATGAGCAGTTCTTC. This gives the protein CASEALEPGWNEQFF.

The chain couples TRBV27 to TRBJ2-7; 8 bases are a match to TRBD1. The V gene's germline CDR1 is MNHEY and CDR2 SMNVEV (reference sequence). The CDR3 is made up of 14 amino acids. V lost 0 bases and J lost 4; bases outside the gene matches: 2. CDR3 bases: TGTGCCAGCAGTTTATCGGGACAGGCTTACGAGCAGTACTTC. Protein product: CASSLSGQAYEQYF.

The CDR3 loop reads CATSDPDSGIQYF. DNA for the CDR3: TGTGCCACCAGTGATCCCGACTCCGGCATTCAGTACTTC. The chain recombines TRBV24-1 with TRBJ2-4; no clear D. CDR3 length equals 13 residues. Germline-derived CDR1 and CDR2 are KGHDR and SFDVKD. Trimming pared 3 bases from V and 9 bases from J, leaving 11 bases between.

The chain has TRBV12-3 or TRBV12-4 and TRBJ2-3; D may be TRBD1 or TRBD2 (5 bases each). Trimming took 6 bases from V and 5 from J, leaving 15 bases between them. The CDR3 totals 14 residues. The chain's CDR3 is CASRPPGRLDTQYF. As DNA, the CDR3 is TGTGCCAGCAGGCCCCCGGGACGCCTAGATACGCAGTATTTT.

This chain links TRBV6-6 with TRBJ2-2; TRBD2 matches at 7 bases. This CDR3 is 15 amino acids long. Germline lookup yields CDR1 MNHNY and CDR2 SVGAGI (reference sequence). Losses at the gene ends were 6 bases for V and 3 bases for J; bases not matched to a gene: 7. CDR3 coding DNA: TGTGCCAGCAGGCCTCGGGGGGATTACACCGGGGAGCTGTTTTTT. This translates into CASRPRGDYTGELFF.

The chain links TRBV28 to TRBJ2-3; the match to TRBD1 covers 7 bases. Germline CDR1 MDHEN, CDR2 SYDVKM. Losses at the gene ends were 6 bases for V and 2 bases for J; bases not matched to a gene: 8. This CDR3 spans 15 amino acids. This CDR3 is CASRDTGQYTDTQYF. CDR3 coding DNA: TGTGCCAGCAGAGATACGGGACAGTACACAGATACGCAGTATTTT.

This clonotype showed up just a few times. The chain employs TRBV6-4 and TRBJ2-1; D ambiguous. Germline V gene sequence: CDR1 MRHNA, CDR2 SNTAGT. Trimming removed 2 bases from V and 4 bases from J, with 3 bases in between. The CDR3 runs 12 residues. Written as DNA, the CDR3 is TGTGCCAGCAGTGACAGGTACAATGAGCAGTTCTTC. It encodes CASSDRYNEQFF.

V and J are TRBV12-3 or TRBV12-4 and TRBJ1-5, with D maybe TRBD1 (6 bases). Deletions cut 2 bases from V and 4 bases from J, with 9 bases between. CDR3 length: 14 residues. In DNA form, the CDR3 reads TGTGCCAGCAGTTTAAACAGGGTGAATCAGCCCCAGCATTTT. Translation: CASSLNRVNQPQHF.

About this clonotype: Because the CDR3 is missing its conserved closing phenylalanine or tryptophan, this is likely a read error. The chain joins TRBV11-2 to TRBJ2-1; TRBD2 agrees at 7 bases. The CDR3 consists of 14 residues. Per germline, CDR1 SGHAT and CDR2 FQNNGV. Trimming at V came to 4 bases and at J to 5 bases, leaving 5 bases not matched to a gene. In DNA form, the CDR3 reads TGTGCCAGCAGCTCTAGACTAGCCAACAATGAGCAGTTCCTC. Protein sequence: CASSSRLANNEQFL.

This clonotype was seen once. V gene TRBV11-3 combines with J gene TRBJ2-1; possibly TRBD1 or TRBD2 for D (5 bases each). The germline V gene has CDR1 SGHNT and CDR2 YENEEA. This CDR3 has 15 residues. With 4 bases removed from V and 4 bases from J, the gap between germline ends came to 14 bases. The CDR3 DNA reads as TGTGCCAGCAGCTCAAGACTTGAGGGGTACAATGAGCAGTTCTTC. Translated, it gives CASSSRLEGYNEQFF.

This clonotype has only one observation. The V call is TRBV27, the J call TRBJ2-7, with D tentatively TRBD1 (6 bases). With 3 bases removed from V and 2 bases from J, the gap between germline ends came to 23 bases. This CDR3 contains 18 residues. Per the germline V gene, CDR1 is MNHEY and CDR2 is SMNVEV (reference sequence). The CDR3 coding sequence is TGTGCCAGCAGTTTCTCTCCAGGGGCAGGGGAAATACCCTACGAGCAGTACTTC. This codes for CASSFSPGAGEIPYEQYF.

This sequence joins TRBV5-1 and TRBJ2-5; 10 nucleotides align to TRBD2. This CDR3 is built from 17 residues. Germline assignment: CDR1 SGHRS and CDR2 YFSETQ. The junction had 5 bases not matched to a gene; V was cut back by 0 bases and J by 0 bases. DNA for the CDR3: TGCGCCAGCAGCTTGGCCCTAGCGGGAGCTAACCAAGAGACCCAGTACTTC. Translation: CASSLALAGANQETQYF.

V is TRBV7-9 and J is TRBJ2-7; perhaps D is TRBD1 or TRBD2 (5 bases each). This CDR3 has 16 amino acids. CDR1 and CDR2 (germline): SEHNR, FQNEAQ (reference sequence). Trimming took off 4 bases at V and 1 base at J, with 17 bases between the two ends. CDR3 sequence: CASSSAVLGVSYEQYF. The CDR3 coding sequence is TGTGCCAGCAGCTCCGCCGTATTGGGGGTGTCCTACGAGCAGTACTTC. The complete variable domain, with remaining parts taken from reference TRBV7-9 and TRBJ2-7, reads DTGVSQNPRHKITKRGQNVTFRCDPISEHNRLYWYRQTLGQGPEFLTYFQNEAQLEKSRLLSDRFSAERPKGSFSTLEIQRTEQGDSAMYLCASSSAVLGVSYEQYFGPGTRLTVT.

This clonotype occurred once. The chain joins TRBV7-9 to TRBJ2-2; possible D gene TRBD2, 5 bases. V was pared by 4 bases and J by 4 bases, with 13 bases between. The CDR3 is made up of 15 amino acids. Germline V gene data show CDR1 as SEHNR and CDR2 as FQNEAQ (reference sequence). The CDR3 region is CASSSLDSGTGELFF. CDR3 sequence (DNA): TGTGCCAGCAGCTCCCTGGACTCGGGCACCGGGGAGCTGTTTTTT.

The chain combines TRBV7-9 with TRBJ2-4; D may be TRBD1 (5 bases). Per germline, CDR1 SEHNR and CDR2 FQNEAQ (reference sequence). Trimming took 5 bases from V and 5 from J, leaving 16 bases between them. CDR3 length: 15 amino acids. CDR3 protein: CASSAGERRENIQYF. CDR3 coding DNA: TGTGCCAGCAGCGCCGGAGAGCGCAGGGAAAACATTCAGTACTTC.

This CDR3 is CASSLAGASDTQYF. CDR3 nucleotides: TGTGCCAGCAGTTTAGCGGGGGCCTCAGATACGCAGTATTTT. This chain joins TRBV12-3 or TRBV12-4 and TRBJ2-3; TRBD1 is a possible D gene (6 bases). Trimming removed 0 bases from V and 4 bases from J, with 8 bases in between. The CDR3 is 14 amino acids.

This rearrangement joins TRBV11-2 to TRBJ1-1; TRBD1 aligns across 7 bases. Germline V CDR1 and CDR2: SGHAT, FQNNGV. Trimming took 8 bases from V and 0 from J; bases not matched to a gene: 6. The CDR3 has 14 residues. CDR3 sequence: CASGSGGLNTEAFF. CDR3 coding DNA: TGTGCCAGCGGGTCAGGGGGATTGAACACTGAAGCTTTCTTT. The full variable domain, completed using reference TRBV11-2 and TRBJ1-1, is EAGVAQSPRYKIIEKRQSVAFWCNPISGHATLYWYQQILGQGPKLLIQFQNNGVVDDSQLPKDRFSAERLKGVDSTLKIQPAKLEDSAVYLCASGSGGLNTEAFFGQGTRLTVV.

V gene TRBV28 combines with J gene TRBJ1-5; possible D gene TRBD1, 5 bases. V lost 2 bases, J lost 3 bases, and 8 bases lay in between. This CDR3 has 14 residues. The V gene's germline CDR1 is MDHEN and CDR2 SYDVKM. CDR3 region: CASSLRGFNQPQHF. CDR3 nucleotide sequence: TGTGCCAGCAGTTTACGGGGGTTCAATCAGCCCCAGCATTTT.

The rearrangement joins TRBV6-1 to TRBJ1-1; the D gene is possibly TRBD1 (5 bases). Germline V gene sequence: CDR1 MNHNS, CDR2 SASEGT. This CDR3 has 13 amino acids. Trimming took off 8 bases at V and 0 bases at J, with 10 bases between the two ends. In DNA form, the CDR3 reads TGTGCCAGCCAGGGCGGCCTGAACACTGAAGCTTTCTTT. Translated, it gives CASQGGLNTEAFF.

The chain carries TRBV7-8 and TRBJ1-1; maybe TRBD1 (5 bases). The CDR3 spans 14 residues. The V gene lost 7 bases and the J gene lost 1 base, with 13 bases spanning the gap. Germline CDR1 reads SGHVS; CDR2 reads FQNEAQ. In DNA, the CDR3 is TGTGCCAGCACCACCATAGACAGGAACACTGAAGCTTTCTTT. Translation gives CASTTIDRNTEAFF.

The chain employs TRBV23-1 and TRBJ2-5; D perhaps matches TRBD1 (6 bases). TRBV23-1 is identified as an open reading frame with a role that is uncertain. This CDR3 has 16 residues. V was shortened by 3 bases and J by 7 bases, with 21 bases between the two germline ends. DNA for the CDR3: TGCGCCAGCAGTCAGAGGACAGATATCCCTCCGGGGACCCAGTACTTC. Protein: CASSQRTDIPPGTQYF.

V is TRBV12-3 or TRBV12-4 and J is TRBJ2-7; D is perhaps TRBD1 (5 bases). This CDR3 has 14 amino acids. Trimming took off 5 bases at V and 0 bases at J, with 11 bases between the two ends. The CDR3 nucleotides are TGTGCCAGCAGTCCTTACAGGAGCTCCTACGAGCAGTACTTC. It translates to CASSPYRSSYEQYF.

V usage is TRBV18 and J usage is TRBJ2-3; 7 bases map to TRBD2. Germline V CDR1 and CDR2: KGHSH, LQKENI. CDR3 length: 15 amino acids. V lost 0 bases, J lost 4 bases, and 4 bases stayed unmatched. DNA for the CDR3: TGTGCCAGCTCACCACCGGGGCGGGAGTCAGATACGCAGTATTTT. Protein sequence: CASSPPGRESDTQYF.

This clonotype was seen only a few times. At one end the junction does not follow the germline gene, possibly because of a read error. V and J are TRBV7-6 and TRBJ2-2, with 11 bases that match TRBD2. The CDR3 has 19 residues. Germline CDR1 SGHVS, CDR2 FNYEAQ. The CDR3 DNA reads as TGTGCTAGCAGCCCCGGGACTAGCGGCCCTGAGCTGACCACCGGGGAGCTGTTTTTT. Translation gives CASSPGTSGPELTTGELFF.

The table lists this clonotype with a count of one. The chain couples TRBV27 to TRBJ1-1; D may be TRBD1 (5 bases). There are 14 residues in the CDR3. Trimming took off 4 bases at V and 3 bases at J, with 12 bases between the two ends. Germline V gene lookup returns CDR1 MNHEY and CDR2 SMNVEV (reference sequence). CDR3 sequence reads: CASSSSTGYTEAFF. Here the CDR3 DNA reads TGTGCCAGCAGTTCCAGCACAGGTTACACTGAAGCTTTCTTT.